This T cell receptor beta chain was recovered during a study of Graves' ophthalmopathy and Graves' hyperthyroidism. Amplification of the TCR beta CDR3 regions used RNA transcripts (as template). Second-round multiplex PCR came after first-round RT-PCR with HTBI primers. TCRdb redid the calling of the multiplex PCR reads with MiXCR, one entry per CDR3 protein. The sample includes about 1.1 million distinct CDR3 sequences, about 35% seen only once; the top ten take 11%. This clonotype was seen many times. The authors enrolled newly diagnosed hyperthyroidism patients aged 18 to 65 with under 2 months' duration. Additional autoimmune diseases, uncontrolled infections, pregnancy or lactation disqualified patients. With 4 bases removed from V and 8 bases from J, the gap between germline ends came to 14 bases. The CDR3 sequence is 13 residues long. From germline, CDR1 is SNHLY and CDR2 FYNNEI.

Sequencing was carried out using peripheral blood or thyroid tissue (not recorded which). The sequence was collected from an adult man with Graves' hyperthyroidism. J is TRBJ1-2 and V is TRBV2; TRBD1 is a possible D gene (6 bases). CDR3 nucleotides: TGTGCCAGCAGTGGACAGGCGATACTAGGCTACACCTTC. It yields the protein CASSGQAILGYTF. The variable domain in full, completed from reference TRBV2 and TRBJ1-2, reads EPEVTQTPSHQVTQMGQEVILRCVPISNHLYFYWYRQILGQKVEFLVSFYNNEISEKSEIFDDQFSVERPDGSNFTLKIRSTKLEDSAMYFCASSGQAILGYTFGSGTRLTVV.